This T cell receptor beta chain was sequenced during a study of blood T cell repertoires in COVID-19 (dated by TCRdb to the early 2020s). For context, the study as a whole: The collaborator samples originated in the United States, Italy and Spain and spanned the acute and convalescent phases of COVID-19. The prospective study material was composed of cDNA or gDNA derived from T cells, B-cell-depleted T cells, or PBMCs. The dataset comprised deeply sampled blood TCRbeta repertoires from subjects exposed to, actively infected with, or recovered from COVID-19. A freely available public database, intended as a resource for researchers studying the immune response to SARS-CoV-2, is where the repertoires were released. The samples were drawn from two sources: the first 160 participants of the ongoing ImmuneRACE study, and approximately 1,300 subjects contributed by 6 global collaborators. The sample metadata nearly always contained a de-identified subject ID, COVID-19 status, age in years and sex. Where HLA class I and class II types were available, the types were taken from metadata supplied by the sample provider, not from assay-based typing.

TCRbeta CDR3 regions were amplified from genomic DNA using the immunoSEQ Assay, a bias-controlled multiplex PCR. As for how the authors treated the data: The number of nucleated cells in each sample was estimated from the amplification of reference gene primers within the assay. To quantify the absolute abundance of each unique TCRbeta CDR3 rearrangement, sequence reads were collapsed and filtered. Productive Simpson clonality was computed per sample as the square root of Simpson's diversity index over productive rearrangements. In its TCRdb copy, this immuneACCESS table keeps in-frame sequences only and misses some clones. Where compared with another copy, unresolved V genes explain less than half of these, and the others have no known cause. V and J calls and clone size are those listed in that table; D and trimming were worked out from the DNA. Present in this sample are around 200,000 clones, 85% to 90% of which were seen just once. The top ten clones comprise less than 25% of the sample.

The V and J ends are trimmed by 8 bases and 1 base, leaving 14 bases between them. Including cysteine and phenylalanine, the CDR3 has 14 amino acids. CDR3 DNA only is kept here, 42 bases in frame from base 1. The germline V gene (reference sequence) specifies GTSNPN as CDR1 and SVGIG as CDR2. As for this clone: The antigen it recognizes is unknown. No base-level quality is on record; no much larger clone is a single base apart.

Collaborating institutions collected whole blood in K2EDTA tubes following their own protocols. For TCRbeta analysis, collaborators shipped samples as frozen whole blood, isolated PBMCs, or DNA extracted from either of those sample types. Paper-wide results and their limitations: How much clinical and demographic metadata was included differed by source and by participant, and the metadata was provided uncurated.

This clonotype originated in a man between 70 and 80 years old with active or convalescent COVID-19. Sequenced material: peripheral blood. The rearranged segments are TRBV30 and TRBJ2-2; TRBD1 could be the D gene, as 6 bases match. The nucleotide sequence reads TGTGCCGGCTGGGGCAGGGGGAACACCGGGGAGCTGTTTTTT. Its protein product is CAGWGRGNTGELFF. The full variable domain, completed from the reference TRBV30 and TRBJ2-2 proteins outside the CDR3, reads SQTIHQWPATLVQPVGSPLSLECTVEGTSNPNLYWYRQAAGRGLQLLFYSVGIGQISSEVPQNLSASRPQDRQFILSSKKLLLSDSGFYLCAGWGRGNTGELFFGEGSRLTVL.